The 30 T cell receptor beta chains below all came from one sample that was sequenced in a study of blood T cell repertoires in COVID-19. Profiling relied on immunoSEQ multiplex PCR, and the TCRdb table lists in-frame clones only, not all of them. The sample shows some 300,000 clones, around 90% of them seen only once. The specimen sequenced was peripheral blood. These receptors came from a middle-aged woman with COVID-19, enrolled during active disease.

The rearrangement links TRBV6-2 or TRBV6-3 to TRBJ1-1; no firm D call. V was trimmed by 6 bases and J by 2 bases, leaving 13 bases between them. The length of the CDR3 is 14 residues. Germline V gives CDR1 MNHEY, CDR2 SVGEGT. In nucleotides, the CDR3 is TGTGCCAGCAGCCTTTACGGTCCTAACACTGAAGCTTTCTTT. This codes for CASSLYGPNTEAFF.

CDR3 amino acids: CASTGSRGNEQFF. DNA of the CDR3: TGTGCCAGCACGGGGTCCAGGGGCAATGAGCAGTTCTTC. The V call is TRBV6-5, the J call TRBJ2-1, with a possible D match to TRBD1 (6 bases). The V end was cut by 7 bases, the J end by 6 bases, with 13 bases between. CDR1 and CDR2 from the germline V gene are MNHEY and SVGAGI. The CDR3 runs to 13 residues.

The CDR3 region has the DNA TGTGCCAGCAGCTTACCAGGAGGCAGAAACTATGGCTACACCTTC. Translating it yields CASSLPGGRNYGYTF. The V gene is TRBV7-2, the J gene TRBJ1-2; D ambiguous. Germline lookup yields CDR1 SGHTA and CDR2 FQGNSA. Trimming cost V 2 bases and J 2 bases, with 12 bases left between them. The CDR3 length is 15 residues.

This chain uses TRBV2 with TRBJ2-1; perhaps TRBD2 as D (6 bases). Trimming shortened V by 8 bases and J by 10 bases, and 15 bases separated the two germline ends. The CDR3 covers 12 residues. Germline V gives CDR1 SNHLY, CDR2 FYNNEI. DNA of the CDR3: TGTGCCAGCCGGACTGCCCGGGAGGAGCAGTTCTTC. Translating gives CASRTAREEQFF.

The J gene is TRBJ1-1, the V gene TRBV29-1; unclear D gene. Per the germline V gene, CDR1 is SQVTM and CDR2 is ANQGSEA. The CDR3 runs to 13 residues. V lost 1 base and J lost 3, with 9 bases in between. CDR3 bases: TGCAGCGTTGAAGGCCCTCAGGACACTGAAGCTTTCTTT. This codes for CSVEGPQDTEAFF. The entire variable domain, with the rest obtained from reference TRBV29-1 and TRBJ1-1, is as follows: SAVISQKPSRDICQRGTSLTIQCQVDSQVTMMFWYRQQPGQSLTLIATANQGSEATYESGFVIDKFPISRPNLTFSTLTVSNMSPEDSSIYLCSVEGPQDTEAFFGQGTRLTVV.

This clone showed up just once. CDR3 amino acids: CAWRDKRAWGNQPQHF. The CDR3 coding sequence is TGTGCCTGGAGGGATAAGAGGGCCTGGGGCAATCAGCCCCAGCATTTT. The V call is TRBV30, the J call TRBJ1-5; D is ambiguous. The CDR3 covers 16 residues. Germline-derived CDR1 and CDR2 are GTSNPN and SVGIG (reference sequence). Trimming pared 3 bases from V and 2 bases from J, leaving 17 bases between. Full variable domain (missing parts from reference TRBV30 and TRBJ1-5): SQTIHQWPATLVQPVGSPLSLECTVEGTSNPNLYWYRQAAGRGLQLLFYSVGIGQISSEVPQNLSASRPQDRQFILSSKKLLLSDSGFYLCAWRDKRAWGNQPQHFGDGTRLSIL.

This chain links TRBV14 with TRBJ1-1; TRBD1 might be the D (5 bases). The CDR3 length is 16 residues. The germline V and J ends were trimmed by 0 bases and 0 bases, with 11 bases remaining between them. Germline values: CDR1 SGHDN, CDR2 FVKESK. The CDR3 DNA sequence: TGTGCCAGCAGCCAAGATTGGGGGGAGATGAACACTGAAGCTTTCTTT. It codes for CASSQDWGEMNTEAFF.

In this sample, this clone turned up a few times. The V and J genes are TRBV6-2 or TRBV6-3 and TRBJ2-7; TRBD2 matches 7 bases. V was pared by 4 bases and J by 2 bases, with 8 bases of the junction left unmatched. This CDR3 contains 15 residues. Germline CDR1 and CDR2: MNHEY and SVGEGT. The DNA of the CDR3 is TGTGCCAGCAGTTCCTTCCTAGCGGCAACCTACGAGCAGTACTTC. Amino acid sequence: CASSSFLAATYEQYF.

This chain uses TRBV9 with TRBJ1-5, with D unclear. This CDR3 is built from 14 residues. Deletions cut 1 base from V and 2 bases from J, with 7 bases between. Germline-derived CDR1 and CDR2 are SGDLS and YYNGEE. This CDR3 is CASSVQTGNQPQHF. As DNA, the CDR3 is TGTGCCAGCAGCGTACAAACGGGCAATCAGCCCCAGCATTTT.

The chain couples TRBV28 to TRBJ1-5, with unresolved D. CDR1 MDHEN and CDR2 SYDVKM come from the germline V gene. Trimming shortened V by 3 bases and J by 6 bases, and 15 bases separated the two germline ends. This CDR3 has 15 amino acids. CDR3 coding DNA: TGTGCCAGCAGTTTTTTCGGTGGTGAGGGTCAGCCCCAGCATTTT. Its protein is CASSFFGGEGQPQHF.

The gene calls are TRBV30 and TRBJ1-4; 10 bases are a match to TRBD1. From germline, CDR1 is GTSNPN and CDR2 SVGIG (reference sequence). This CDR3 contains 16 residues. V dropped 0 bases and J dropped 7; count of bases not matched to a gene: 8. In DNA, the CDR3 is TGTGCCTGGAGTGTCCCTTCAGGACAGGGGGTTGAAAAACTGTTTTTT. Its protein is CAWSVPSGQGVEKLFF.

V gene TRBV5-6 combines with J gene TRBJ1-2, with 10 bases matching TRBD1. The germline gives CDR1 SGHDT, CDR2 YYEEEE. There are 16 residues in the CDR3. V was clipped by 4 bases and J by 3 bases; unmatched bases: 9. CDR3 nucleotides: TGTGCCAGCAGCCAGACCGGGACAGGGGTTGACTATGGCTACACCTTC. Its translation: CASSQTGTGVDYGYTF.

The V and J genes are TRBV5-1 and TRBJ1-1; possibly TRBD1 for D (6 bases). With 4 bases removed from V and 5 bases from J, the gap between germline ends came to 12 bases. Germline CDR1 is SGHRS and CDR2 is YFSETQ. CDR3 length equals 13 residues. In nucleotides, the CDR3 is TGCGCCAGCAGCCAGGGGCAGGGGACTGAAGCTTTCTTT. Amino acids: CASSQGQGTEAFF. Looking up the rest from reference TRBV5-1 and TRBJ1-1 gives the full variable domain: KAGVTQTPRYLIKTRGQQVTLSCSPISGHRSVSWYQQTPGQGLQFLFEYFSETQRNKGNFPGRFSGRQFSNSRSEMNVSTLELGDSALYLCASSQGQGTEAFFGQGTRLTVV.

This rearrangement joins TRBV18 to TRBJ1-1; D remains ambiguous. Germline CDR1 and CDR2: KGHSH and LQKENI. V was shortened by 3 bases and J by 0 bases, with 14 bases between the two germline ends. The CDR3 runs to 16 residues. In nucleotides, the CDR3 is TGTGCCAGCTCACCTAAGCTCCCGAGGATGAACACTGAAGCTTTCTTT. Its protein is CASSPKLPRMNTEAFF.

Details on this clone: The sample holds other DNA sequences that translate to the same CDR3. The CDR3 bases are TGCGCCAGCAGCTTGGACCGAGGGAACACTGAAGCTTTCTTT. Its protein product is CASSLDRGNTEAFF. The chain joins TRBV5-1 to TRBJ1-1, with unresolved D. CDR3 length equals 14 residues. V lost 0 bases and J 1 base, leaving 7 bases between the germline ends. Germline CDR1 SGHRS, CDR2 YFSETQ.

This chain joins TRBV7-3 and TRBJ1-1, with TRBD1 identical over 8 bases. The ends lost 6 bases at V and 1 base at J; junction bases unmatched: 4. The CDR3 sequence is 14 residues long. Germline loops: CDR1 SGHTA, CDR2 FQGTGA. The CDR3 nucleotides are TGTGCCAGCAGTTTGACAGGGGAGAACACTGAAGCTTTCTTT. Protein sequence: CASSLTGENTEAFF. The variable domain in full, completed from reference TRBV7-3 and TRBJ1-1, reads GAGVSQTPSNKVTEKGKYVELRCDPISGHTALYWYRQSLGQGPEFLIYFQGTGAADDSGLPNDRFFAVRPEGSVSTLKIQRTERGDSAVYLCASSLTGENTEAFFGQGTRLTVV.

V usage is TRBV4-3 and J usage is TRBJ2-7, with D possibly TRBD2 on 6 matching bases. V was clipped by 0 bases and J by 0 bases, with 9 bases between them. The CDR3 has 15 amino acids. The germline CDR1 and CDR2 sequences are LGHNA and YSLEER. CDR3 region: CASSQEGGTSYEQYF. The CDR3 nucleotides are TGCGCCAGCAGCCAAGAAGGCGGGACCTCCTACGAGCAGTACTTC.

Concerning this clone: Within the sample, other DNA sequences also encode this same CDR3. This chain joins TRBV7-2 and TRBJ1-5; TRBD1 is a possible D gene (6 bases). Between the trimmed V and J ends, which lost 5 bases and 4 bases, there was a span of 9 bases. Germline CDR1 SGHTA, CDR2 FQGNSA. The CDR3 is 13 residues long. The CDR3 spells CASSPRGNQPQHF. CDR3 coding DNA: TGTGCCAGCAGCCCAAGGGGGAATCAGCCCCAGCATTTT. Together with reference TRBV7-2 and TRBJ1-5, the CDR3 gives the full variable domain: GAGVSQSPSNKVTEKGKDVELRCDPISGHTALYWYRQSLGQGLEFLIYFQGNSAPDKSGLPSDRFSAERTGGSVSTLTIQRTQQEDSAVYLCASSPRGNQPQHFGDGTRLSIL.

The V gene is TRBV10-3, the J gene TRBJ2-7, with 9 bases identical to TRBD1. V dropped 3 bases and J dropped 0; count of bases not matched to a gene: 6. Germline-derived CDR1 and CDR2 are ENHRY and SYGVKD. This CDR3 contains 16 residues. CDR3 sequence: CAISELGQGSSYEQYF. In nucleotides, the CDR3 is TGTGCCATCAGTGAACTGGGACAGGGTAGCTCCTACGAGCAGTACTTC.

Only one count was recorded for this clone. The rearrangement links TRBV18 to TRBJ1-4, with TRBD1 matching 7 bases. Germline V CDR1 and CDR2: KGHSH, LQKENI. The V gene end was trimmed by 0 bases and the J gene end by 8 bases; junction bases not matched to a gene: 6. This CDR3 is 15 amino acids long. This chain's CDR3 is CASSPPEGAGEKLFF. As DNA, the CDR3 is TGTGCCAGCTCACCACCGGAGGGGGCTGGGGAAAAACTGTTTTTT.

The genes are TRBV6-6 and TRBJ2-7; no clear D. Germline CDR1 MNHNY, CDR2 SVGAGI (reference sequence). The CDR3 is 14 amino acids. The V end was cut by 2 bases, the J end by 2 bases, with 10 bases between. The CDR3 sequence is CASSYTRQAYEQYF. The DNA of the CDR3 is TGTGCCAGCAGTTACACGAGACAAGCCTACGAGCAGTACTTC.

This clone was seen once. The chain has TRBV28 and TRBJ1-2; the D gene is possibly TRBD1 (6 bases). The CDR3 is made up of 14 amino acids. Per germline, CDR1 MDHEN and CDR2 SYDVKM. V was trimmed by 2 bases and J by 2 bases, leaving 9 bases between them. CDR3 bases: TGTGCCAGCAGTTTAAGAGGGGGAAACTATGGCTACACCTTC. Translated: CASSLRGGNYGYTF.

V usage is TRBV7-2 and J usage is TRBJ2-7; D might be TRBD2 (5 bases). V dropped 4 bases and J dropped 2 bases, with 15 bases sitting between them. Germline V gene lookup returns CDR1 SGHTA and CDR2 FQGNSA. The CDR3 runs to 15 residues. In DNA form, the CDR3 reads TGTGCCAGCAGCTCCCGGGAAGGACCTACCTACGAGCAGTACTTC. This translates into CASSSREGPTYEQYF.

The chain recombines TRBV30 with TRBJ2-7; a possible D gene is TRBD2 (5 bases). The V end lost 2 bases, the J end lost 5 bases, and 10 bases lay between the germline ends. The CDR3 loop spans 12 amino acids. The germline V gene encodes CDR1 GTSNPN and CDR2 SVGIG (reference sequence). CDR3 in amino acids: CAWSPEGDEQYF. For the CDR3, the DNA is TGTGCCTGGAGTCCTGAGGGAGACGAGCAGTACTTC.

The chain recombines TRBV5-4 with TRBJ2-6; unclear D gene. With 0 bases removed from V and 4 bases from J, the gap between germline ends came to 8 bases. This CDR3 region has 15 residues. CDR1 is SGHNT, CDR2 YYREEE, per germline (reference sequence). CDR3 loop: CASSLAVAGANVLTF. In nucleotides, the CDR3 is TGTGCCAGCAGCTTGGCCGTAGCAGGGGCCAACGTCCTGACTTTC.

Here the CDR3 reads CSVDGVAGMNTDTQYF. The CDR3 DNA follows: TGCAGCGTTGATGGGGTAGCGGGGATGAACACAGATACGCAGTATTTT. The V gene is TRBV29-1, the J gene TRBJ2-3; 8 nucleotides line up with TRBD2. V lost 3 bases and J lost 2; bases outside the gene matches: 10. CDR1 SQVTM and CDR2 ANQGSEA come from the germline V gene. The CDR3 loop spans 16 amino acids.

The gene calls are TRBV4-3 and TRBJ1-4; tentatively, D is TRBD1 (5 bases). This CDR3 has 15 amino acids. Germline lookup yields CDR1 LGHNA and CDR2 YSLEER. V was trimmed by 3 bases and J by 4 bases, leaving 12 bases between them. CDR3 sequence: CASSQLGGSNEKLFF. In nucleotides, the CDR3 is TGCGCCAGCAGCCAGTTGGGGGGTAGTAATGAAAAACTGTTTTTT.

This clone was counted once. The rearrangement joins TRBV5-1 to TRBJ2-1, with a weak D call TRBD2 (6 bases). The germline V and J ends were trimmed by 5 bases and 12 bases, with 36 bases remaining between them. The CDR3 runs 19 residues. Germline loops: CDR1 SGHRS, CDR2 YFSETQ. The CDR3 coding sequence is TGCGCCAGCAGAGTTGTCTTCAGCGTTACGGGACTCCAACGAGAAGGGCAGTTCTTC. The encoded protein is CASRVVFSVTGLQREGQFF.

This rearrangement joins TRBV7-6 to TRBJ1-3; 7 bases match TRBD1. The trim removed 0 bases at V and 7 bases at J, leaving 15 bases unmatched. Germline-derived CDR1 and CDR2 are SGHVS and FNYEAQ. The CDR3 sequence is 18 residues long. CDR3 nucleotide sequence: TGTGCCAGCAGCTTAGCGCCCCGGGACAGTGACACACGGAACACCATATATTTT. It yields the protein CASSLAPRDSDTRNTIYF.

On this clone itself: The junction departs from germline at one end; a sequencing error may be responsible. The CDR3 protein is CASSPGHLNERYF. For the CDR3, the DNA is TGTGCCAGCAGCCCAGGACACCTGAACGAGCGGTACTTC. The J gene is TRBJ2-7, the V gene TRBV7-9; TRBD1 might be the D (5 bases). Germline loops: CDR1 SEHNR, CDR2 FQNEAQ (reference sequence). The CDR3 sequence is 13 residues long.